Described below is a single TCR beta chain sequence and its context. Its antigen remains unknown. This record comes from a study of T cells after yellow fever vaccination. Study-wide points: Booster samples showed a return of most primary-vaccination clones (roughly 96% CD4, about 85% CD8).

The study made its TCR cDNA through 5'RACE template switching. That step introduced a universal primer site along with UMIs. TCRdb re-analysed the 5' RACE reads in MiXCR, keeping a single row per CDR3 protein. The sample lists hundreds of thousands of distinct CDR3 sequences; around 21% were seen once. V was clipped by 6 bases and J by 6 bases, with 12 bases between them. The CDR3 runs to 12 residues. Germline-derived CDR1 and CDR2 are MNHEY and SVGEGT. This receptor was taken from a man aged 30 to 39 who received the YFV17D yellow fever vaccine. The source was PBMCs, collected 15 days after the yellow fever booster vaccination. V and J are TRBV6-2 or TRBV6-3 and TRBJ2-7; possible D gene TRBD2, 5 bases. The CDR3 bases are TGTGCCAGCAGGAATACACTAGGCGAGCAGTACTTC. Residues: CASRNTLGEQYF.